This TCR beta chain was captured by sequencing in a study of beta chain features in type 1 diabetes. Reverse transcription of all isolated RNA meant that expressed TCRB transcripts were sequenced. Assay used: immunoSEQ multiplex PCR; TCRdb lists only in-frame clones, some missing. Of about 130,000 clones listed, around a tenth are singletons. Markers CD45RO/CCR7/CD25/CD127/CD95/CD27 served to sort CD4+ naive, central memory, regulatory and stem cell-like memory cells. This clone was seen more than once but under ten times. The CDR3 sequence is 13 residues long. Trimming removed 1 base from V and 2 bases from J, with 6 bases in between. The germline V gene encodes CDR1 MGHRA and CDR2 YSYEKL.

The origin of this receptor is a man aged 18-30 years in good health. The sequenced material came from central memory CD4+ T cells from blood. The chain is built from TRBV4-1 and TRBJ2-7; possibly TRBD2 for D (5 bases). The CDR3 reads CASSQVGAYEQYF. CDR3 coding DNA: TGCGCCAGCAGCCAAGTGGGAGCCTACGAGCAGTACTTC.